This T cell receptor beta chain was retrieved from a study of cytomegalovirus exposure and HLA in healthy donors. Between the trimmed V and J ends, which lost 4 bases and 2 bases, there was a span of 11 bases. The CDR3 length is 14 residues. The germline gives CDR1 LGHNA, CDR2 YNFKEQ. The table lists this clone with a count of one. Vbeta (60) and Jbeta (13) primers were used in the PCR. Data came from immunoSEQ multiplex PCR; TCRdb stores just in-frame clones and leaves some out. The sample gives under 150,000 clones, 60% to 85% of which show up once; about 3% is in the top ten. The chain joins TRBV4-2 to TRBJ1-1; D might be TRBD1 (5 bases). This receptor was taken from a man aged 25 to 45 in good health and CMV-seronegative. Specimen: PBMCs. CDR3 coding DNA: TGTGCCAGCAGCCTGGGGGGGAGCAACACTGAAGCTTTCTTT. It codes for CASSLGGSNTEAFF.